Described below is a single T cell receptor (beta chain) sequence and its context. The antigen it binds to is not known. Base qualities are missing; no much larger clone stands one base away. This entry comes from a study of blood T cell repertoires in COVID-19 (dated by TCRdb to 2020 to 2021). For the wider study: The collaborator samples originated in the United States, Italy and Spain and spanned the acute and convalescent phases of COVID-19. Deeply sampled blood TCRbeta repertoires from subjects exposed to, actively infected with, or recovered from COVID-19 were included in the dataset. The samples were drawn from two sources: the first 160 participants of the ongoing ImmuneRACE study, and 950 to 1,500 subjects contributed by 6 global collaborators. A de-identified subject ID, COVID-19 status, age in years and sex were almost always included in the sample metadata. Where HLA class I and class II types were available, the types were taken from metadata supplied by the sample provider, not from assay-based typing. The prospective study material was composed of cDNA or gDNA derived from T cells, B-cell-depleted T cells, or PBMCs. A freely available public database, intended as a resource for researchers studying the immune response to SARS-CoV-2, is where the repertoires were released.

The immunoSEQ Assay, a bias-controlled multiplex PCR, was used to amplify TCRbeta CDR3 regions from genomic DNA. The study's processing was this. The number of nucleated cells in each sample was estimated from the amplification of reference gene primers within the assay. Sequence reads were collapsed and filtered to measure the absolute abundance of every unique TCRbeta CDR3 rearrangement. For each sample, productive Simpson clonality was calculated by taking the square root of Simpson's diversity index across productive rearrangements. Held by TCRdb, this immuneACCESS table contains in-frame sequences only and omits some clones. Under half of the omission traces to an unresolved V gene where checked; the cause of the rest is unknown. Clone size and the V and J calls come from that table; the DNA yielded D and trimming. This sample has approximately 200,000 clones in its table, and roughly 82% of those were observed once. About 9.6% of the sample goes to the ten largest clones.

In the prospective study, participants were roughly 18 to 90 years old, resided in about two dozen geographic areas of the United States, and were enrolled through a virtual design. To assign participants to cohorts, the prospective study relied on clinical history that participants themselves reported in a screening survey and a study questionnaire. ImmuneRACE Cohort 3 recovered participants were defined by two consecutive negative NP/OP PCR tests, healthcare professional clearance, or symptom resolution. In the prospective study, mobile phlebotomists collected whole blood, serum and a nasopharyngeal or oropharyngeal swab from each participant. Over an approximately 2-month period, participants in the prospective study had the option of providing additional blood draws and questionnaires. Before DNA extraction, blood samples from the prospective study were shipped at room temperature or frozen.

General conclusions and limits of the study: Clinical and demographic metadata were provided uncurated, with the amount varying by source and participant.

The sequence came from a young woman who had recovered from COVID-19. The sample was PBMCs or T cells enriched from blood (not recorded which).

The sequenced DNA: TGCGCCAGCCGTGGACTGGACAACAGGGAAAATCCACCCCTCCACTTT. This encodes CASRGLDNRENPPLHF. The chain uses TRBV10-2 and TRBJ1-6; D gene: possibly TRBD1, on 6 matching bases. The CDR3 runs 16 amino acids, cysteine and phenylalanine included. The CDR3 DNA has 48 bases and is translated from base 1. The germline V gene provides CDR1 WSHSY and CDR2 SAAADI. V lost 8 bases and J lost 11 bases; the stretch between them is 25 bases long.